The T cell receptor (beta chain) under discussion was sequenced for a study of blood T cell repertoires in COVID-19. Study information: Acute-phase and convalescent COVID-19 samples originated in the United States, Italy and Spain.

This table comes from immunoSEQ multiplex PCR, and its TCRdb copy is limited to in-frame clones, with some not included. The sample lists roughly 100,000 clones, almost 85% occurring once. Sequencing used peripheral blood. This receptor was identified in a man between 65 and 85 years old with acute or convalescent COVID-19.

CDR3 region: CASSLATSYEQYF. The CDR3 nucleotides read TGTGCCAGCAGTTTAGCGACAAGCTACGAGCAGTACTTC. This chain uses TRBV12-3 or TRBV12-4 with TRBJ2-7; the D is unclear. V gave up 0 bases and J gave up 3 bases, with 6 bases separating them. The CDR3 runs to 13 residues.